This T cell receptor (beta chain) was documented in a study of technical replicates of blood from a handful of donors. Sequencing used immunoSEQ multiplex PCR; TCRdb keeps in-frame clones, though not all of them. Here the sample spans tens of thousands of clones, 85% to 95% being singletons. The germline V gene has CDR1 KGHSH and CDR2 LQKENI. V was clipped by 10 bases and J by 8 bases, with 14 bases between them. CDR3 length: 12 amino acids. J is TRBJ1-4 and V is TRBV18; D is unresolved. The TCR was taken from a human donor in good health. Sequencing was carried out using T cells isolated from PBMCs. The chain's CDR3 is CATYRQVEKLFF. In nucleotides, the CDR3 is TGTGCCACCTATCGACAAGTGGAAAAACTGTTTTTT.